These 18 T cell receptor beta chains originate from one sample sequenced in a study of CD8 T cells in ankylosing spondylitis. Study outcomes and limitations: Ankylosing spondylitis blood seemed to carry a telltale TCR beta motif made of several highly homologous variants.

TCRdb reprocessed the 5' RACE reads with MiXCR, giving one entry per CDR3 protein. The table lists approximately 400,000 distinct CDR3 sequences, 15% to 20% of them singletons. Their antigens remain unidentified. Specimen: blood, either unsorted or a sorted T cell fraction (not recorded which). These receptors originate from a male donor with ankylosing spondylitis.

This chain links TRBV18 with TRBJ1-5; D gene unclear. Trimming stripped 3 bases from V and 3 bases from J, with 12 bases between. Germline V gene data show CDR1 as KGHSH and CDR2 as LQKENI. CDR3 size: 15 residues. CDR3 DNA sequence: TGTGCCAGCTCACCGACACAAGCTACCAATCAGCCCCAGCATTTT. Amino acids: CASSPTQATNQPQHF.

The CDR3 DNA sequence: TGTGCCTCAACTGGGGGACGGGGTGAGCAGTTCTTC. Translated, it gives CASTGGRGEQFF. This chain joins TRBV6-1 and TRBJ2-1; tentatively, D is TRBD1 or TRBD2 (5 bases each). The V gene's germline CDR1 is MNHNS and CDR2 SASEGT. This CDR3 has 12 amino acids. The V end lost 11 bases, the J end lost 9 bases, and 17 bases lay between the germline ends.

This clonotype was seen at least ten times. The chain carries TRBV29-1 and TRBJ1-1, with D unresolved. The CDR3 contains 12 residues. Trimming shortened V by 4 bases and J by 4 bases, and 10 bases separated the two germline ends. Germline V gives CDR1 SQVTM, CDR2 ANQGSEA. The CDR3 nucleotides read TGCAGCGTTGCAAAGGGTTCCACTGAAGCTTTCTTT. This gives the protein CSVAKGSTEAFF.

This clonotype showed up many times. The chain uses TRBV12-3 or TRBV12-4 and TRBJ2-5; TRBD2 might be the D (5 bases). CDR3 length: 15 residues. V lost 3 bases to trimming and J lost 1 base, with 12 bases between them. For the CDR3, the DNA is TGTGCCAGCAGTTTCGGGGTACGCGGCCAAGAGACCCAGTACTTC. Amino acids: CASSFGVRGQETQYF.

This clonotype was found a few times. This chain uses TRBV10-2 with TRBJ2-2; no definite D call. Trimming left V 1 base short and J 6 bases short, with 6 bases between. CDR1 is WSHSY and CDR2 is SAAADI in the germline V gene. The CDR3 has 13 amino acids. CDR3: CASSEWSSGELFF. CDR3 bases: TGCGCCAGCAGTGAGTGGTCTTCCGGGGAGCTGTTTTTT.

This clonotype was detected a few times. The V and J genes are TRBV5-1 and TRBJ2-7, with no clear D. V gave up 0 bases and J gave up 2 bases, with 9 bases separating them. The CDR3 runs to 14 residues. The germline V gene has CDR1 SGHRS and CDR2 YFSETQ. The CDR3 protein is CASSLDEEPYEQYF. The DNA of the CDR3 is TGCGCCAGCAGCTTGGACGAGGAACCCTACGAGCAGTACTTC.

DNA of the CDR3: TGTGCCATAGCCACAGGGCCTCCCACCTACGAGCAGTACTTC. Its translation is CAIATGPPTYEQYF. The rearrangement links TRBV10-3 to TRBJ2-7; D is possibly TRBD1 (6 bases). The CDR3 covers 14 residues. Trimming removed 9 bases at V and 2 bases at J, with 17 bases between. Germline values: CDR1 ENHRY, CDR2 SYGVKD.

V is TRBV16 and J is TRBJ2-7; perhaps TRBD1 as D (5 bases). The CDR3 extends over 16 amino acids. The V end was cut by 8 bases, the J end by 2 bases, with 22 bases between. Germline V gene sequence: CDR1 KGHSY, CDR2 FQNENV. Here the CDR3 reads CASPPGLGPGTYEQYF. The CDR3 DNA follows: TGTGCCAGCCCCCCCGGCTTGGGGCCAGGGACCTACGAGCAGTACTTC.

V and J are TRBV6-1 and TRBJ1-1; TRBD1 might be the D (5 bases). The CDR3 has 16 residues. Germline CDR1 and CDR2: MNHNS and SASEGT. Trimming took off 7 bases at V and 5 bases at J, with 23 bases between the two ends. The CDR3 region has the DNA TGTGCCAGCACCCCCGGGGAGCGGCAGGGCCTGACTGAAGCTTTCTTT. It translates to CASTPGERQGLTEAFF.

The rearrangement uses TRBV7-2 and TRBJ1-1, with D unclear. The CDR3 length is 16 residues. V was trimmed by 1 base and J by 3 bases, leaving 15 bases between them. In germline, CDR1 is SGHTA, CDR2 FQGNSA. The CDR3 protein is CASSLVGTGYDTEAFF. Here the CDR3 DNA reads TGTGCCAGCAGCTTAGTCGGCACCGGTTATGACACTGAAGCTTTCTTT.

The J gene is TRBJ1-5, the V gene TRBV5-8; D is perhaps TRBD1 (6 bases). The ends were cut back, 4 bases at V and 0 bases at J, with 14 bases in the middle. Germline V lookup: CDR1 SGHTS, CDR2 YDEGEE. The CDR3 sequence is 16 residues long. CDR3 coding DNA: TGTGCCAGCAGCATACTACAGGGATATAGCAATCAGCCCCAGCATTTT. Protein: CASSILQGYSNQPQHF.

This clonotype was counted between two and nine times. The chain combines TRBV2 with TRBJ2-3; TRBD2 agrees at 9 bases. Per the germline V gene, CDR1 is SNHLY and CDR2 is FYNNEI. J was trimmed by 2 bases and V by 6 bases; bases with no gene match: 9. The CDR3 contains 16 residues. CDR3 region: CASRRAAGGHTDTQYF. CDR3 nucleotide sequence: TGTGCCAGCAGGAGGGCAGCGGGGGGTCACACAGATACGCAGTATTTT.

The chain joins TRBV4-3 to TRBJ2-7; perhaps TRBD1 as D (7 bases). Germline V gene lookup returns CDR1 LGHNA and CDR2 YSLEER. The length of the CDR3 is 13 residues. The ends were cut back, 4 bases at V and 11 bases at J, with 18 bases in the middle. CDR3 sequence (DNA): TGCGCCAGCAGCCCCCTGCGGGACAGTCCAAAGTACTTC. Translated, it gives CASSPLRDSPKYF.

This sequence joins TRBV12-3 or TRBV12-4 and TRBJ2-3; 13 nucleotides agree with TRBD2. V gave up 3 bases and J gave up 5 bases; unmatched junction bases: 5. The CDR3 consists of 16 residues. The DNA for the CDR3 is TGTGCCAGCAGTTTCGGCAGGACTAGCGGGAGAGATACGCAGTATTTT. Translated: CASSFGRTSGRDTQYF.

The chain uses TRBV28 and TRBJ2-3; possible D gene TRBD2, 5 bases. Germline values: CDR1 MDHEN, CDR2 SYDVKM. Trimming stripped 2 bases from V and 4 bases from J, with 19 bases between. The CDR3 loop spans 17 amino acids. The CDR3 DNA sequence: TGTGCCAGCAGTTTAAAACGCGGGTACAAAGTCCCAGATACGCAGTATTTT. It is translated as CASSLKRGYKVPDTQYF. Based on the CDR3 plus reference TRBV28 and TRBJ2-3, the full variable domain is DVKVTQSSRYLVKRTGEKVFLECVQDMDHENMFWYRQDPGLGLRLIYFSYDVKMKEKGDIPEGYSVSREKKERFSLILESASTNQTSMYLCASSLKRGYKVPDTQYFGPGTRLTVL.

The chain is built from TRBV15 and TRBJ2-5, with 11 positions matching TRBD2. With 5 bases clipped from V and 2 bases from J, the junction kept 4 bases outside the gene matches. The CDR3 spans 15 residues. CDR1 and CDR2 (germline): LNHNV, YYDKDF (reference sequence). CDR3 nucleotide sequence: TGTGCCACCAGCGGGGGACTAGCGGATCAAGAGACCCAGTACTTC. As protein: CATSGGLADQETQYF.

This clonotype was counted between two and nine times. V and J are TRBV18 and TRBJ2-7, with 7 bases lining up with TRBD2. Germline V gives CDR1 KGHSH, CDR2 LQKENI. Unmatched junction bases numbered 5, after V lost 0 bases and J lost 3 bases. This CDR3 is 15 amino acids long. CDR3 DNA sequence: TGTGCCAGCTCACCACCCGGGACTAACCGCTACGAGCAGTACTTC. As protein: CASSPPGTNRYEQYF.

J is TRBJ1-2 and V is TRBV6-1, with TRBD1 identical over 7 bases. CDR1 is MNHNS and CDR2 is SASEGT in the germline V gene. Trimming took 6 bases from V and 6 from J; bases not matched to a gene: 19. The length of the CDR3 is 17 residues. The CDR3 sequence: CASSPSLGTVKLDGYTF. The CDR3 DNA reads TGTGCCAGCAGCCCGTCCCTTGGGACAGTGAAACTCGATGGCTACACCTTC.